A single sample is the source of the 6 T cell receptor beta chains below, sequenced in a study of T-cell reconstitution after alpha-beta-depleted transplantation in children. Preparation of the TCRbeta library was carried out with unique molecular identifiers. TCRdb fed the PCR reads into MiXCR, producing one record per CDR3 protein. There are about 360,000 distinct CDR3 sequences in the sample; 13% occur only once, and around 4.5% lies in the top ten. The source material was PBMCs, sampled from the stem cell graft. The receptors shown here come from a human donor who donated a stem cell graft to a child with Fanconi anemia.

The DNA for the CDR3 is TGTGCCAGCAGTTCCCGACTAGGACAGATCGGGAACACTGAAGCTTTCTTT. It codes for CASSSRLGQIGNTEAFF. The chain employs TRBV6-5 and TRBJ1-1, with D possibly TRBD1 on 6 matching bases. Germline values: CDR1 MNHEY, CDR2 SVGAGI. The CDR3 loop spans 17 amino acids. The germline V and J ends were trimmed by 4 bases and 1 base, with 19 bases remaining between them.

The chain recombines TRBV10-3 with TRBJ2-3; 10 bases fit TRBD2. Germline lookup yields CDR1 ENHRY and CDR2 SYGVKD. V shed 10 bases and J 3 bases; nucleotides not matched to a gene: 4. The CDR3 spans 13 residues. This CDR3 is CATTAGGTDTQYF. CDR3 sequence (DNA): TGTGCCACCACAGCGGGGGGGACAGATACGCAGTATTTT.

This clonotype occurred many times. The CDR3 sequence: CASSLNRGGNQPQHF. The CDR3 DNA follows: TGTGCCAGCAGTCTAAACAGGGGTGGCAATCAGCCCCAGCATTTT. This chain uses TRBV6-5 with TRBJ1-5; 7 bases agree with TRBD1. The CDR3 extends over 15 amino acids. J gave up 2 bases and V 5 bases, and 6 bases lay outside the gene matches. In germline, CDR1 is MNHEY, CDR2 SVGAGI.

This rearrangement joins TRBV20-1 to TRBJ2-1, with a weak D call TRBD1 (6 bases). There are 15 residues in the CDR3. V lost 0 bases and J 2 bases, leaving 11 bases between the germline ends. The germline V gene encodes CDR1 DFQATT and CDR2 SNEGSKA (reference sequence). CDR3 bases: TGCAGTGCTAGAGACGTCAGGGGACCCTACAATGAGCAGTTCTTC. Translated, it gives CSARDVRGPYNEQFF.

This clonotype was counted a few times. This chain uses TRBV5-6 with TRBJ2-2; D might be TRBD2 (5 bases). The V and J ends lost 6 bases and 4 bases respectively, with 10 bases between them. The CDR3 length is 13 residues. Germline CDR1 reads SGHDT; CDR2 reads YYEEEE. The CDR3 nucleotides are TGTGCCAGCATTCTCGGGGTCACCGGGGAGCTGTTTTTT. Translating gives CASILGVTGELFF.

V usage is TRBV6-5 and J usage is TRBJ1-6; D is undetermined. There are 14 residues in the CDR3. Germline CDR1 reads MNHEY; CDR2 reads SVGAGI. Trimming took 4 bases from V and 10 from J, leaving 14 bases between them. CDR3 nucleotide sequence: TGTGCCAGCAGTTCTGGCCCCGAGGGCTCACCCCTCCACTTT. Encoded protein: CASSSGPEGSPLHF.